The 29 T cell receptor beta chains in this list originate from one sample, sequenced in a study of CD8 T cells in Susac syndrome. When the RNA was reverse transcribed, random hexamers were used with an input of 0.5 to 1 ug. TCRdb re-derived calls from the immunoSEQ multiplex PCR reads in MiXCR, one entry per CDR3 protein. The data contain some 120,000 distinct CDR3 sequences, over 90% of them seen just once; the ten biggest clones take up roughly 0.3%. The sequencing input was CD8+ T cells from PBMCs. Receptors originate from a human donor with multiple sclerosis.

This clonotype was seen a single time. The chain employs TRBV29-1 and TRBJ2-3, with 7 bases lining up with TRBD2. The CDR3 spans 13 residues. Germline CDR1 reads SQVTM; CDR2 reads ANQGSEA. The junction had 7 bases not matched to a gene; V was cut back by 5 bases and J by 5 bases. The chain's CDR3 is CSVSGEGEDTQYF. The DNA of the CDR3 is TGCAGCGTTTCGGGGGAGGGCGAAGATACGCAGTATTTT.

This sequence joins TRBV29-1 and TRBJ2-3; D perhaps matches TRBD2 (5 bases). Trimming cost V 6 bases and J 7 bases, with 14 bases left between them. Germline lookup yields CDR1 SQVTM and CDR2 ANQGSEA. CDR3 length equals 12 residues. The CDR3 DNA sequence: TGCAGCGTCCCCAGCGGTGATCATACGCAGTATTTT. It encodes CSVPSGDHTQYF.

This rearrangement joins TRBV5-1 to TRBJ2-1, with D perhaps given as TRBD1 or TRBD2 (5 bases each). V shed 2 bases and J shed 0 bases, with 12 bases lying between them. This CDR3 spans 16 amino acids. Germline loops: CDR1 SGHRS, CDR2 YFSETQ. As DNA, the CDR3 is TGCGCCAGCAGCTTAGAGGGGCCCCGCTCCTACAATGAGCAGTTCTTC. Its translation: CASSLEGPRSYNEQFF.

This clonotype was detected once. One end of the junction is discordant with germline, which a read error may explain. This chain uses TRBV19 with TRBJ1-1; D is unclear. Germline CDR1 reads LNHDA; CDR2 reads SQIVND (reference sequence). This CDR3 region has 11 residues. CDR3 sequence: CASSINSEAFF. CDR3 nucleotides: TGTGCCAGTAGTATAAACAGTGAAGCTTTCTTT.

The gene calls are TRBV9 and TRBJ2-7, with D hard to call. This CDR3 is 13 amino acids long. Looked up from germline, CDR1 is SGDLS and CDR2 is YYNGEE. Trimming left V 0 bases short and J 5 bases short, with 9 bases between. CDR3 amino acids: CASSVVSGHEQYF. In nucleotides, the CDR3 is TGTGCCAGCAGCGTAGTATCCGGACACGAGCAGTACTTC.

CDR3 coding DNA: TGTGCCAGTAGTATAAGTCGGGCCAAAACGCAGCAGTACTTC. Residues: CASSISRAKTQQYF. The rearrangement links TRBV19 to TRBJ2-4; D ambiguous. The CDR3 consists of 14 residues. The ends were cut back, 2 bases at V and 13 bases at J, with 18 bases in the middle. Germline V gene data show CDR1 as LNHDA and CDR2 as SQIVND (reference sequence).

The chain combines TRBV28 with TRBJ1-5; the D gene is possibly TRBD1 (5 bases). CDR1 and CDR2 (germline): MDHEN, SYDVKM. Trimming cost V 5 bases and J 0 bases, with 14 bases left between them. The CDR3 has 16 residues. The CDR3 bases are TGTGCCAGCAGTGCGCCTACAGGTTATAGCAATCAGCCCCAGCATTTT. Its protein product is CASSAPTGYSNQPQHF. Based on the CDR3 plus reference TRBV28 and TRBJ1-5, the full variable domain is DVKVTQSSRYLVKRTGEKVFLECVQDMDHENMFWYRQDPGLGLRLIYFSYDVKMKEKGDIPEGYSVSREKKERFSLILESASTNQTSMYLCASSAPTGYSNQPQHFGDGTRLSIL.

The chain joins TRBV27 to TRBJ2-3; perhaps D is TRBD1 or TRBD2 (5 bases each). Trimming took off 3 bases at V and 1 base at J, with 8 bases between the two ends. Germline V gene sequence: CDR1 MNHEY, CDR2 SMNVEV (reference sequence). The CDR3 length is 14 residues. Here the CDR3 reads CASSFWDGTDTQYF. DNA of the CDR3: TGTGCCAGCAGTTTTTGGGACGGCACAGATACGCAGTATTTT.

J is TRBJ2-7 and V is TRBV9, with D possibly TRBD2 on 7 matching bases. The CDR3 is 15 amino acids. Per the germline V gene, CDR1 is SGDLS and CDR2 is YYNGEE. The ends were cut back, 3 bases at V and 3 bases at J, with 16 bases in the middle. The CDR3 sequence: CASSGSQRGGYEQYF. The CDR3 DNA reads TGTGCCAGCAGCGGCTCCCAAAGGGGGGGCTACGAGCAGTACTTC.

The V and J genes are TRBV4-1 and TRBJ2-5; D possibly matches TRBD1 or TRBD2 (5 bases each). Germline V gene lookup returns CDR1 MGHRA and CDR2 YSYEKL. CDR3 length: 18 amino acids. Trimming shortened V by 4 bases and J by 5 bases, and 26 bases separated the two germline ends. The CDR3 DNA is TGCGCCAGCAGCCGGGCCCCAGGCACGGGACGCGCTGATGAGACCCAGTACTTC. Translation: CASSRAPGTGRADETQYF.

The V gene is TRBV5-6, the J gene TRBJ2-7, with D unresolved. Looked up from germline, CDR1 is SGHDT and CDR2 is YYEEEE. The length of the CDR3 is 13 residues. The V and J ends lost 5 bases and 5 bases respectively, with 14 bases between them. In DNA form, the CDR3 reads TGTGCCAGCAGAACAGCTCCAATCGACGAGCAGTACTTC. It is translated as CASRTAPIDEQYF.

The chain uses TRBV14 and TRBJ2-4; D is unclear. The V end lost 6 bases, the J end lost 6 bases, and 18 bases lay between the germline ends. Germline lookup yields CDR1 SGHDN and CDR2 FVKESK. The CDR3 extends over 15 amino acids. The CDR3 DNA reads TGTGCCAGCAGTCAGGACCGGTATTCAATAAACATTCAGTACTTC. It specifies CASSQDRYSINIQYF.

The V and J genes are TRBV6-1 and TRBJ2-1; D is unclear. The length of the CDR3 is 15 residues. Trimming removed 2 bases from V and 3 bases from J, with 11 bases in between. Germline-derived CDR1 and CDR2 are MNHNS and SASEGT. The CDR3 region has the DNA TGTGCCAGCAGTGAAAACGGGTTTCGCTACAATGAGCAGTTCTTC. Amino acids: CASSENGFRYNEQFF.

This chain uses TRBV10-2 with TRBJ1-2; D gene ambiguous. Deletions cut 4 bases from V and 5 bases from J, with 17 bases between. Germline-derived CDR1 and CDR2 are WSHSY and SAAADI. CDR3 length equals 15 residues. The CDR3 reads CASSGTAAEGYGYTF. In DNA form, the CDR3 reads TGCGCCAGCAGTGGGACTGCGGCAGAAGGGTATGGCTACACCTTC.

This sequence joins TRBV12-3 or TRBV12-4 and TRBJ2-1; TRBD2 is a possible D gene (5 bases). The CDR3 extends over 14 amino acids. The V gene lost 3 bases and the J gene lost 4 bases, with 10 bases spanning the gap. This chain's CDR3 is CASSFGVRYNEQFF. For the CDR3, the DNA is TGTGCCAGCAGTTTCGGGGTGAGGTACAATGAGCAGTTCTTC.

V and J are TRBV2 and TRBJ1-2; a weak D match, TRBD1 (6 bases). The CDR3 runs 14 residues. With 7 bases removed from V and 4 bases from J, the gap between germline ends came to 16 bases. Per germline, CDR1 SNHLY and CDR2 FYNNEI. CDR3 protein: CASTPGAGVYGYTF. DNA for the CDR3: TGTGCCAGCACTCCCGGGGCAGGGGTCTATGGCTACACCTTC.

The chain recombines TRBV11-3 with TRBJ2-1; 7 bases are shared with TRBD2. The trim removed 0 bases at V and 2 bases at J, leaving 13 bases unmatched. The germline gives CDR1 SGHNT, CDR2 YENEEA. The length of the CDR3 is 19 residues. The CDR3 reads CASSLDLNRRAGPYNEQFF. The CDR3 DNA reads TGTGCCAGCAGCTTAGATCTAAACAGGCGAGCGGGACCCTACAATGAGCAGTTCTTC.

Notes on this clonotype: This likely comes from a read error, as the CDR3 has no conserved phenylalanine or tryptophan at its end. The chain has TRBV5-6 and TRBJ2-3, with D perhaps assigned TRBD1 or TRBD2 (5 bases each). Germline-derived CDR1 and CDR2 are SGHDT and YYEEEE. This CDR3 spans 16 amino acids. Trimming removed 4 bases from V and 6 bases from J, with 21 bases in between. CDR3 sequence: CASSLSGRTQRDTQYS. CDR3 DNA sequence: TGTGCCAGCAGCCTCTCGGGACGGACCCAGAGGGATACGCAGTATTCT.

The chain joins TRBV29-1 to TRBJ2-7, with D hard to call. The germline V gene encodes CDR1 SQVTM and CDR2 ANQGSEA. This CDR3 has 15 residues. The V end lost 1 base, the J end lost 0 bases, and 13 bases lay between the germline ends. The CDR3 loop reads CSVEVLGQRSYEQYF. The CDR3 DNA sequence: TGCAGCGTTGAAGTACTTGGGCAGCGCTCCTACGAGCAGTACTTC.

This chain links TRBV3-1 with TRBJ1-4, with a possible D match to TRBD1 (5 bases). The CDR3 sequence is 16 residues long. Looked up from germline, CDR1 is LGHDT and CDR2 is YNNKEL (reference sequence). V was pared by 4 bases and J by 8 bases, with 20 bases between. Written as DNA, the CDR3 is TGTGCCAGCAGCCGCGGCCAGGGCAGCTTTCGGGAAAAACTGTTTTTT. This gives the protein CASSRGQGSFREKLFF. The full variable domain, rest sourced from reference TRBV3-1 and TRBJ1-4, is DTAVSQTPKYLVTQMGNDKSIKCEQNLGHDTMYWYKQDSKKFLKIMFSYNNKELIINETVPNRFSPKSPDKAHLNLHINSLELGDSAVYFCASSRGQGSFREKLFFGSGTQLSVL.

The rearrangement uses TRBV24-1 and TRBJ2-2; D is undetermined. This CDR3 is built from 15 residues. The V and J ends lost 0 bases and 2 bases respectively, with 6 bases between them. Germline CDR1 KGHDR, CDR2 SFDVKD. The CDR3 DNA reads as TGTGCCACCAGTGATTTGCAAAAAAACACCGGGGAGCTGTTTTTT. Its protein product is CATSDLQKNTGELFF.

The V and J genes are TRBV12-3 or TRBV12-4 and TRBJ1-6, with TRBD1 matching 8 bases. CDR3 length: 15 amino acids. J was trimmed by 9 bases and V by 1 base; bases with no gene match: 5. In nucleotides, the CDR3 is TGTGCCAGCAGTTTAGGGGACAGGATGGGTTCACCCCTCCACTTT. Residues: CASSLGDRMGSPLHF.

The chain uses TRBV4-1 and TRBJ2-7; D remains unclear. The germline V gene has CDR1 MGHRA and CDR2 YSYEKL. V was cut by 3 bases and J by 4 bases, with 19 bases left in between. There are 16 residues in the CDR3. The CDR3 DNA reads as TGCGCCAGCAGCCAGGCCCTGGGGTCCCGTCTTTACGAGCAGTACTTC. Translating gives CASSQALGSRLYEQYF.

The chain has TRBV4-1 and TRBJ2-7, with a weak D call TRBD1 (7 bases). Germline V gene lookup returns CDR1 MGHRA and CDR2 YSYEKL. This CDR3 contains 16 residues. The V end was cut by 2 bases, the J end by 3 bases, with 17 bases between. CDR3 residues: CASSQPRGDRSYEQYF. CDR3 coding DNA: TGCGCCAGCAGCCAACCCAGGGGGGACCGTAGCTACGAGCAGTACTTC.

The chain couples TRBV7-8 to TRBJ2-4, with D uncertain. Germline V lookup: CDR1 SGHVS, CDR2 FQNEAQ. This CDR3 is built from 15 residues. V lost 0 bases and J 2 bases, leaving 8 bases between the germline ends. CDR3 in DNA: TGTGCCAGCAGCTTAGCGATGGGCCCCAAAAACATTCAGTACTTC. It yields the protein CASSLAMGPKNIQYF.

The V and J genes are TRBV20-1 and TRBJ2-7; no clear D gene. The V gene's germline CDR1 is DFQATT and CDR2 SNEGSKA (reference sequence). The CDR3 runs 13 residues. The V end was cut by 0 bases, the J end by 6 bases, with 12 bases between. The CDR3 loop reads CSARDLAVIEQYV. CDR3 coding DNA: TGCAGTGCTAGAGATTTGGCGGTCATCGAGCAGTACGTC.

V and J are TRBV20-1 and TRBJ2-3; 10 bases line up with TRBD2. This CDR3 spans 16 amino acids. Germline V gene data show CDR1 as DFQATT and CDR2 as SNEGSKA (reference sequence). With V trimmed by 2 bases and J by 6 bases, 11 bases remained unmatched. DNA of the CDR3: TGCAGTGCTAGATTTCTAGCTAGCGGGGGAAGTGATACGCAGTATTTT. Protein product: CSARFLASGGSDTQYF.

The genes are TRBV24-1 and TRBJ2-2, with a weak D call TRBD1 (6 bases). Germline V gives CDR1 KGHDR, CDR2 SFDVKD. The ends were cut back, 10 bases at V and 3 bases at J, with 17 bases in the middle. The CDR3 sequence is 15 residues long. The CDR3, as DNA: TGTGCCACTTCCGGAAAGGCAGGGGACACCGGGGAGCTGTTTTTT. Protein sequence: CATSGKAGDTGELFF.

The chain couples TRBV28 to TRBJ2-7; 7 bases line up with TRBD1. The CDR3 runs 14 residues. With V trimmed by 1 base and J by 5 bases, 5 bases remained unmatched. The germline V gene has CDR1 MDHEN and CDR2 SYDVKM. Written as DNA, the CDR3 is TGTGCCAGCAGTTTATCCGGGACAGTGGACGAGCAGTACTTC. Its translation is CASSLSGTVDEQYF. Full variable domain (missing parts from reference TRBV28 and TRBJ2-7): DVKVTQSSRYLVKRTGEKVFLECVQDMDHENMFWYRQDPGLGLRLIYFSYDVKMKEKGDIPEGYSVSREKKERFSLILESASTNQTSMYLCASSLSGTVDEQYFGPGTRLTVT.